Presented here are 9 T cell receptor beta chains from one specimen sequenced in a study of beta chain features in type 1 diabetes. The isolated RNA, all of it, was reverse transcribed, so expressed TCRB transcripts were what got sequenced. TCRdb keeps only in-frame clones here, not all; method: immunoSEQ multiplex PCR. This table holds 970,000 or so clones, roughly 16% found once. The sequencing sample was made of naive CD4+ T cells from blood. The receptors were sampled from a woman under 30 in good health.

The genes are TRBV28 and TRBJ2-1; maybe TRBD2 (5 bases). In germline, CDR1 is MDHEN, CDR2 SYDVKM. This CDR3 is 15 amino acids long. The V and J ends lost 3 bases and 6 bases respectively, with 15 bases between them. CDR3 in amino acids: CASSLVPDWSNEQFF. The CDR3 DNA reads TGTGCCAGCAGTTTGGTCCCGGACTGGTCCAATGAGCAGTTCTTC. Combining the CDR3 with reference TRBV28 and TRBJ2-1 gives the whole variable domain DVKVTQSSRYLVKRTGEKVFLECVQDMDHENMFWYRQDPGLGLRLIYFSYDVKMKEKGDIPEGYSVSREKKERFSLILESASTNQTSMYLCASSLVPDWSNEQFFGPGTRLTVL.

This chain connects TRBV7-2 to TRBJ2-3; 9 bases line up with TRBD1. Germline CDR1 reads SGHTA; CDR2 reads FQGNSA. The V gene end was trimmed by 4 bases and the J gene end by 1 base; junction bases not matched to a gene: 6. CDR3 size: 16 residues. This chain's CDR3 is CASSSQGALGTDTQYF. The CDR3 DNA follows: TGTGCCAGCAGCTCACAGGGGGCGCTTGGCACAGATACGCAGTATTTT.

This clone was found a few times. V gene TRBV4-3 combines with J gene TRBJ1-4, with D unresolved. CDR1 is LGHNA, CDR2 YSLEER, per germline. The CDR3 is made up of 15 amino acids. Trimming cost V 4 bases and J 8 bases, with 17 bases left between them. CDR3 sequence: CASSPKTQPGEKLFF. CDR3 nucleotides: TGCGCCAGCAGCCCTAAGACTCAACCCGGGGAAAAACTGTTTTTT.

Only a few counts were recorded for this clone. Written as DNA, the CDR3 is TGTGCCAGCAGTCGGGACAGCCCGTTATCAGGATCACCCCTCCACTTT. This encodes CASSRDSPLSGSPLHF. This chain connects TRBV27 to TRBJ1-6; 7 nucleotides agree with TRBD1. Trimming cost V 5 bases and J 10 bases; bases outside gene matches: 14. The CDR3 extends over 16 amino acids. Germline CDR1 is MNHEY and CDR2 is SMNVEV (reference sequence).

This chain connects TRBV14 to TRBJ2-1; TRBD2 aligns across 8 bases. CDR3 length equals 16 residues. Germline trimming cut 4 bases from V and 8 bases from J; bases unmatched to any gene: 13. Germline CDR1 and CDR2: SGHDN and FVKESK. The CDR3 spells CASSRTRTSFLDEQFF. The DNA for the CDR3 is TGTGCCAGCAGCCGGACCCGGACTAGCTTCCTCGATGAGCAGTTCTTC. The full variable domain, in which reference TRBV14 and TRBJ2-1 provide the parts outside the CDR3, is EAGVTQFPSHSVIEKGQTVTLRCDPISGHDNLYWYRRVMGKEIKFLLHFVKESKQDESGMPNNRFLAERTGGTYSTLKVQPAELEDSGVYFCASSRTRTSFLDEQFFGPGTRLTVL.

As regards this clone: Different DNA sequences within this sample yield the same CDR3. The chain is built from TRBV29-1 and TRBJ2-5, with D hard to call. Germline V gene data show CDR1 as SQVTM and CDR2 as ANQGSEA. V lost 6 bases, J lost 4 bases, and 6 bases lay in between. This CDR3 is 10 amino acids long. This chain's CDR3 is CSVTRETQYF. In nucleotides, the CDR3 is TGCAGCGTGACAAGAGAGACCCAGTACTTC.

This clone was seen more than once but under ten times. This sequence joins TRBV19 and TRBJ2-3, with TRBD2 matching over 8 bases. The CDR3 contains 18 residues. From germline, CDR1 is LNHDA and CDR2 SQIVND (reference sequence). J gave up 0 bases and V 5 bases, and 13 bases lay outside the gene matches. The CDR3 region has the DNA TGTGCCAGTAGTGCTAGCTCCGTCGGGAGGGGAAGCACAGATACGCAGTATTTT. The encoded protein is CASSASSVGRGSTDTQYF.

This chain links TRBV9 with TRBJ2-2; 7 bases line up with TRBD2. The CDR3 is made up of 17 amino acids. From germline, CDR1 is SGDLS and CDR2 YYNGEE. V lost 0 bases, J lost 4 bases, and 9 bases stayed unmatched. CDR3 protein: CASSVVRTAGVTGELFF. The CDR3 DNA is TGTGCCAGCAGCGTAGTCCGGACTGCGGGGGTCACCGGGGAGCTGTTTTTT.

J is TRBJ1-4 and V is TRBV7-9; D remains ambiguous. This CDR3 contains 14 residues. The germline V gene has CDR1 SEHNR and CDR2 FQNEAQ (reference sequence). The V and J ends lost 2 bases and 7 bases respectively, with 11 bases between them. The CDR3 DNA sequence: TGTGCCAGCAGCTTACGGGGTCCGGTTGAAAAACTGTTTTTT. Translated: CASSLRGPVEKLFF.